These 21 T cell receptor beta chains share one sample of origin, sequenced in a study of T cells in Graves' hyperthyroidism and ophthalmopathy. It was RNA transcripts that yielded the amplified TCR beta CDR3 regions. RT-PCR in the first round (using the HTBI primer set) targeted the TCR CDR3. Via MiXCR, TCRdb re-called the multiplex PCR reads, giving one row per CDR3 protein. Of fewer than 900,000 distinct CDR3 sequences listed, approximately 19% are singletons. Sequenced: blood. Receptors were obtained from a woman between 50 and 59 years old with Graves' hyperthyroidism that later progressed to Graves' ophthalmopathy.

This chain joins TRBV15 and TRBJ1-6, with D tentatively TRBD1 (6 bases). The germline CDR1 and CDR2 sequences are LNHNV and YYDKDF (reference sequence). Trimming shortened V by 5 bases and J by 2 bases, and 10 bases separated the two germline ends. This CDR3 spans 15 amino acids. CDR3 nucleotide sequence: TGTGCCACCAGCGAGGGGGACACCTATAATTCACCCCTCCACTTT. Translated: CATSEGDTYNSPLHF.

The chain combines TRBV20-1 with TRBJ1-5; weak D call: TRBD1 (5 bases). V lost 1 base and J 3 bases, leaving 19 bases between the germline ends. Germline loops: CDR1 DFQATT, CDR2 SNEGSKA (reference sequence). This CDR3 region has 17 residues. The CDR3 DNA reads TGCAGTGCTAGAGCCCTCGTCGGGACGGACATCAATCAGCCCCAGCATTTT. It codes for CSARALVGTDINQPQHF.

The genes are TRBV11-1 and TRBJ2-1; TRBD1 might be the D (6 bases). Per germline, CDR1 SGHAT and CDR2 FQDESV (reference sequence). The CDR3 is made up of 12 amino acids. V was clipped by 5 bases and J by 8 bases, with 10 bases between them. CDR3 DNA sequence: TGTGCCAGCAGCCGGGACATACATGAGCAGTTCTTC. Protein sequence: CASSRDIHEQFF.

This rearrangement joins TRBV2 to TRBJ2-3, with D perhaps matching TRBD2 (6 bases). V was shortened by 4 bases and J by 1 base, with 12 bases between the two germline ends. The CDR3 runs to 15 residues. From germline, CDR1 is SNHLY and CDR2 FYNNEI. In nucleotides, the CDR3 is TGTGCCAGCAGTGCGAAGGTAGCGGGCACAGATACGCAGTATTTT. Amino acids: CASSAKVAGTDTQYF.

The table lists this clonotype with a few counts. The gene calls are TRBV4-2 and TRBJ2-5, with D hard to call. The V gene lost 5 bases and the J gene lost 5 bases, with 18 bases spanning the gap. From germline, CDR1 is LGHNA and CDR2 YNFKEQ. This CDR3 contains 15 residues. The CDR3 region is CASSKINGVGETQYF. The CDR3 DNA is TGTGCCAGCAGCAAAATTAATGGGGTTGGCGAGACCCAGTACTTC.

This clonotype occurred many times. The rearrangement joins TRBV6-6 to TRBJ2-5, with 11 bases lining up with TRBD1. The CDR3 covers 13 residues. The trim removed 2 bases at V and 7 bases at J, leaving 0 bases unmatched. Germline V CDR1 and CDR2: MNHNY, SVGAGI (reference sequence). This CDR3 is CASSYGQGATQYF. Here the CDR3 DNA reads TGTGCCAGCAGTTACGGACAGGGGGCGACCCAGTACTTC.

This rearrangement joins TRBV5-6 to TRBJ1-2; TRBD1 agrees at 9 bases. Germline values: CDR1 SGHDT, CDR2 YYEEEE. CDR3 length: 15 amino acids. J lost 0 bases, V lost 2 bases, and 2 bases had no gene match. In DNA form, the CDR3 reads TGTGCCAGCAGCTTCTGGGACAGGGCTAACTATGGCTACACCTTC. Amino acid sequence: CASSFWDRANYGYTF.

At least ten counts were recorded for this clonotype. CDR3 protein: CASRSGLAGGKSSTDTQYF. The CDR3 bases are TGTGCCAGCAGATCGGGACTAGCGGGGGGAAAATCTAGCACAGATACGCAGTATTTT. The chain couples TRBV2 to TRBJ2-3, with 15 positions matching TRBD2. J lost 0 bases, V lost 6 bases, and 10 bases had no gene match. From germline, CDR1 is SNHLY and CDR2 FYNNEI. This CDR3 region has 19 residues.

V gene TRBV30 combines with J gene TRBJ1-5; D is perhaps TRBD1 (5 bases). There are 14 residues in the CDR3. In germline, CDR1 is GTSNPN, CDR2 SVGIG (reference sequence). The germline V and J ends were trimmed by 3 bases and 7 bases, with 16 bases remaining between them. CDR3 DNA: TGTGCCTGGAGAGAACCCGGGGACGAACAGCCCCAGCATTTT. Translation: CAWREPGDEQPQHF.

The chain combines TRBV9 with TRBJ2-7, with TRBD2 matching over 9 bases. This CDR3 spans 16 amino acids. Germline values: CDR1 SGDLS, CDR2 YYNGEE. V shed 4 bases and J 0 bases; nucleotides not matched to a gene: 8. The CDR3 here is CASSPRASGVSYEQYF. The DNA for the CDR3 is TGTGCCAGCAGCCCCAGGGCTAGCGGGGTCTCCTACGAGCAGTACTTC.

This clonotype was found many times. This chain uses TRBV6-2 or TRBV6-3 with TRBJ2-1, with 8 bases aligning to TRBD1. CDR3 length: 15 residues. Germline values: CDR1 MNHEY, CDR2 SVGEGT. V trimming: 5 bases; J trimming: 7 bases; junction bases outside the gene matches: 10. The CDR3 loop reads CASSIQGAGWNEQFF. In DNA form, the CDR3 reads TGTGCCAGCAGTATCCAGGGGGCGGGTTGGAATGAGCAGTTCTTC.

The chain uses TRBV6-1 and TRBJ1-5; TRBD1 matches 9 bases. The CDR3 is 15 residues long. Germline CDR1 reads MNHNS; CDR2 reads SASEGT. Trimming cost V 4 bases and J 3 bases; bases outside gene matches: 4. The CDR3 DNA reads TGTGCCAGCAGTGGGACAGGGGAATACAATCAGCCCCAGCATTTT. It translates to CASSGTGEYNQPQHF.

The genes are TRBV29-1 and TRBJ2-5, with D possibly being TRBD1 (5 bases). Germline V gene data show CDR1 as SQVTM and CDR2 as ANQGSEA. The CDR3 totals 13 residues. The ends were cut back, 0 bases at V and 4 bases at J, with 9 bases in the middle. As DNA, the CDR3 is TGCAGCGTTGAAGATGGAAGGGGAGAGACCCAGTACTTC. Translation gives CSVEDGRGETQYF.

This clonotype occurred many times. The chain recombines TRBV11-2 with TRBJ1-1, with 8 nucleotides matching TRBD1. Germline V lookup: CDR1 SGHAT, CDR2 FQNNGV. The CDR3 runs 15 residues. The ends lost 2 bases at V and 0 bases at J; junction bases unmatched: 2. For the CDR3, the DNA is TGTGCCAGCAGCTTAAGACAGGGGATGAACACTGAAGCTTTCTTT. Protein: CASSLRQGMNTEAFF.

This clonotype appeared many times. This chain joins TRBV6-1 and TRBJ2-7; tentative D call: TRBD1 (5 bases). Germline loops: CDR1 MNHNS, CDR2 SASEGT. With 5 bases removed from V and 4 bases from J, the gap between germline ends came to 18 bases. The CDR3 is 15 amino acids. The CDR3 sequence is CASSYVRASAYEQYF. The CDR3 coding sequence is TGTGCCAGCAGTTACGTCAGGGCCTCTGCGTACGAGCAGTACTTC.

This clonotype was recorded at least ten times. V usage is TRBV11-2 and J usage is TRBJ1-1; a weak D match, TRBD1 (5 bases). Germline V gene sequence: CDR1 SGHAT, CDR2 FQNNGV. There are 15 residues in the CDR3. Trimming took off 5 bases at V and 4 bases at J, with 17 bases between the two ends. CDR3 in amino acids: CASSKRGPGGTEAFF. Written as DNA, the CDR3 is TGTGCCAGCAGCAAGCGGGGACCTGGGGGCACTGAAGCTTTCTTT.

The rearrangement joins TRBV9 to TRBJ2-7; the D is unclear. The length of the CDR3 is 15 residues. The V and J ends lost 1 base and 1 base respectively, with 12 bases between them. The germline CDR1 and CDR2 sequences are SGDLS and YYNGEE. The chain's CDR3 is CASSVSQDDSYEQYF. The CDR3 DNA follows: TGTGCCAGCAGCGTATCGCAGGACGATTCCTACGAGCAGTACTTC. Supplemented by reference TRBV9 and TRBJ2-7, the full variable domain reads DSGVTQTPKHLITATGQRVTLRCSPRSGDLSVYWYQQSLDQGLQFLIQYYNGEERAKGNILERFSAQQFPDLHSELNLSSLELGDSALYFCASSVSQDDSYEQYFGPGTRLTVT.

Notes on this clonotype: Just one base apart from a much larger clone, this may be a read error. The rearrangement uses TRBV27 and TRBJ1-5; D is unresolved. This CDR3 has 14 residues. Germline V gene sequence: CDR1 MNHEY, CDR2 SMNVEV (reference sequence). CDR3 residues: CANSLSDPGQPQHF. The CDR3 region has the DNA TGTGCCAACAGTTTATCTGACCCGGGACAGCCCCAGCATTTT.

This clonotype was found many times. This chain uses TRBV9 with TRBJ1-1, with D tentatively TRBD1 (5 bases). Trimming shortened V by 2 bases and J by 3 bases, and 20 bases separated the two germline ends. CDR1 SGDLS and CDR2 YYNGEE come from the germline V gene. The CDR3 spans 17 residues. CDR3 protein: CASSVDEARGGDTEAFF. In DNA form, the CDR3 reads TGTGCCAGCAGCGTTGACGAGGCGCGGGGGGGGGACACTGAAGCTTTCTTT.

Only a few counts were recorded for this clonotype. V usage is TRBV27 and J usage is TRBJ2-3; D perhaps matches TRBD1 (6 bases). V gave up 6 bases and J gave up 2 bases, with 21 bases separating them. In germline, CDR1 is MNHEY, CDR2 SMNVEV (reference sequence). This CDR3 is built from 17 residues. CDR3 amino acids: CASRGRGHYSPTDTQYF. CDR3 sequence (DNA): TGTGCCAGCAGGGGCAGGGGTCACTATTCCCCCACAGATACGCAGTATTTT.

This clonotype was detected a few times. The rearrangement uses TRBV6-4 and TRBJ1-2; D is perhaps TRBD1 (5 bases). The V end was cut by 7 bases, the J end by 7 bases, with 16 bases between. The germline CDR1 and CDR2 sequences are MRHNA and SNTAGT. The CDR3 sequence is 13 residues long. CDR3 nucleotides: TGTGCCAGCACCCGAGACGGGGGATTTGGCTACACCTTC. It codes for CASTRDGGFGYTF.